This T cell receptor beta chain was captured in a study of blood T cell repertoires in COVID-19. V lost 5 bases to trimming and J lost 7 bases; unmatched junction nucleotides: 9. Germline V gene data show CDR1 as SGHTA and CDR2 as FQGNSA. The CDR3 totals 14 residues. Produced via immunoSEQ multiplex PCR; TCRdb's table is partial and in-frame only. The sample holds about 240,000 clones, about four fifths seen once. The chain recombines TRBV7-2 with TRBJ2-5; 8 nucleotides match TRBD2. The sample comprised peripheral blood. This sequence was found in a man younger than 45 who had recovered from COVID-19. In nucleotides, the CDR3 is TGTGCCAGCAGCCGCGGGGGGTCAACCGGGACCCAGTACTTC. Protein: CASSRGGSTGTQYF.